A single sample is the source of the 21 T cell receptor beta chains below, sequenced in a study of blood T cell repertoires in COVID-19. Only in-frame clones appear in the TCRdb table, and some are missing; sequencing was by immunoSEQ multiplex PCR. The sample lists about half a million clones, 88% seen once, with approximately 8% in the top ten. Sample: PBMCs or T cells enriched from blood (not recorded which). The receptors were sampled from a woman in her fifties or sixties who had recovered from COVID-19.

The rearrangement links TRBV5-4 to TRBJ2-2, with a possible D match to TRBD2 (6 bases). The V end was cut by 4 bases, the J end by 6 bases, with 10 bases between. This CDR3 comprises 13 residues. Germline V gene sequence: CDR1 SGHNT, CDR2 YYREEE (reference sequence). CDR3 region: CASSVTSSGELFF. The CDR3 nucleotides are TGTGCCAGCAGCGTCACTAGCTCCGGGGAGCTGTTTTTT.

This clone was found a few times. J is TRBJ2-7 and V is TRBV5-1; tentative D call: TRBD2 (6 bases). Germline V CDR1 and CDR2: SGHRS, YFSETQ. This CDR3 spans 15 amino acids. V was pared by 4 bases and J by 5 bases, with 19 bases between. CDR3 region: CASSIRRGALHEQYF. The CDR3 DNA follows: TGCGCCAGCAGCATTCGTCGCGGGGCCCTTCACGAGCAGTACTTC. The full variable domain, rest sourced from reference TRBV5-1 and TRBJ2-7, is KAGVTQTPRYLIKTRGQQVTLSCSPISGHRSVSWYQQTPGQGLQFLFEYFSETQRNKGNFPGRFSGRQFSNSRSEMNVSTLELGDSALYLCASSIRRGALHEQYFGPGTRLTVT.

This chain connects TRBV5-1 to TRBJ2-1; possibly TRBD1 for D (5 bases). CDR3 length equals 17 residues. V was shortened by 0 bases and J by 0 bases, with 13 bases between the two germline ends. Germline CDR1 is SGHRS and CDR2 is YFSETQ. CDR3 loop: CASSLGQGSSSYNEQFF. The CDR3 coding sequence is TGCGCCAGCAGCTTGGGTCAGGGATCGAGCTCCTACAATGAGCAGTTCTTC.

The table lists this clone with a few counts. This sequence joins TRBV9 and TRBJ1-3; D call uncertain. Germline V gene sequence: CDR1 SGDLS, CDR2 YYNGEE. The CDR3 is 15 residues long. Trimming cost V 0 bases and J 2 bases, with 9 bases left between them. CDR3 protein: CASSVESRPGNTIYF. The CDR3 bases are TGTGCCAGCAGCGTAGAGAGCAGGCCTGGAAACACCATATATTTT.

V usage is TRBV4-1 and J usage is TRBJ2-7, with D perhaps TRBD1 (6 bases). The CDR3 spans 15 residues. Trimming took 0 bases from V and 6 from J, leaving 15 bases between them. Per the germline V gene, CDR1 is MGHRA and CDR2 is YSYEKL. The CDR3 region has the DNA TGCGCCAGCAGCCAAGAGTTCTCAGGGGTGGGCGAGCAGTACTTC. Encoded protein: CASSQEFSGVGEQYF.

This clone is classed as large (0.1 to 1%). CDR3 in amino acids: CASSRESGPRDYEQYV. In DNA form, the CDR3 reads TGCGCCAGCAGCCGGGAAAGCGGCCCCAGAGACTACGAGCAGTACGTC. V is TRBV5-1 and J is TRBJ2-7, with D possibly matching TRBD2 (5 bases). V was cut by 4 bases and J by 3 bases, with 20 bases left in between. CDR1 and CDR2 (germline): SGHRS, YFSETQ. This CDR3 has 16 amino acids.

V is TRBV5-4 and J is TRBJ1-1; D is uncertain. Per the germline V gene, CDR1 is SGHNT and CDR2 is YYREEE (reference sequence). Between the trimmed V and J ends, which lost 0 bases and 0 bases, there was a span of 9 bases. The CDR3 runs to 15 residues. The CDR3 loop reads CASSLERAMNTEAFF. DNA of the CDR3: TGTGCCAGCAGCTTGGAGCGGGCAATGAACACTGAAGCTTTCTTT.

CDR3 residues: CASLSGNSYEQYF. The CDR3 region has the DNA TGCGCCAGCTTATCCGGGAATAGCTACGAGCAGTACTTC. The chain recombines TRBV10-2 with TRBJ2-7; perhaps TRBD2 as D (5 bases). Trimming shortened V by 8 bases and J by 3 bases, and 14 bases separated the two germline ends. Looked up from germline, CDR1 is WSHSY and CDR2 is SAAADI. This CDR3 has 13 residues.

The chain employs TRBV10-3 and TRBJ1-2, with D maybe TRBD1 (6 bases). The germline V and J ends were trimmed by 8 bases and 6 bases, with 10 bases remaining between them. Per the germline V gene, CDR1 is ENHRY and CDR2 is SYGVKD. There are 11 residues in the CDR3. CDR3 amino acids: CAIHHRDGYTF. The CDR3 DNA sequence: TGTGCCATCCACCACAGGGATGGCTACACCTTC.

This sequence joins TRBV4-1 and TRBJ1-3; D not resolved. Trimming shortened V by 4 bases and J by 0 bases, and 10 bases separated the two germline ends. This CDR3 is built from 15 residues. Germline CDR1 and CDR2: MGHRA and YSYEKL. The CDR3 sequence: CASSPRTSSGNTIYF. CDR3 nucleotides: TGCGCCAGCAGCCCGCGGACTTCCTCTGGAAACACCATATATTTT.

The chain recombines TRBV29-1 with TRBJ2-1, with D maybe TRBD1 (6 bases). This CDR3 region has 14 residues. Between the trimmed V and J ends, which lost 0 bases and 4 bases, there was a span of 10 bases. Germline-derived CDR1 and CDR2 are SQVTM and ANQGSEA. CDR3 sequence reads: CSVEDGQRYNEQFF. The CDR3 nucleotides read TGCAGCGTTGAAGATGGACAGAGGTACAATGAGCAGTTCTTC.

The chain's CDR3 is CATGGDFNQPQHF. The CDR3 coding sequence is TGTGCCACCGGGGGGGACTTCAATCAGCCCCAGCATTTT. The chain recombines TRBV24-1 with TRBJ1-5, with a possible D match to TRBD1 (5 bases). The CDR3 covers 13 residues. Trimming removed 9 bases at V and 3 bases at J, with 11 bases between. Germline-derived CDR1 and CDR2 are KGHDR and SFDVKD.

The rearrangement links TRBV12-3 or TRBV12-4 to TRBJ2-7; TRBD2 aligns across 7 bases. The V and J ends lost 3 bases and 3 bases, in that order; junction bases with no gene match: 2. The CDR3 totals 13 residues. The CDR3 sequence: CASSLGTIYEQYV. CDR3 sequence (DNA): TGTGCCAGCAGTTTGGGGACTATCTACGAGCAGTACGTC.

V and J are TRBV7-9 and TRBJ2-2; TRBD2 agrees at 10 bases. The CDR3 runs to 15 residues. The V and J ends lost 8 bases and 7 bases, in that order; junction bases with no gene match: 10. Germline assignment: CDR1 SEHNR and CDR2 FQNEAQ (reference sequence). This CDR3 is CASGASGGLGGELFF. CDR3 DNA sequence: TGTGCCAGCGGGGCTAGCGGGGGCCTTGGCGGGGAGCTGTTTTTT.

The rearrangement uses TRBV9 and TRBJ1-4, with D maybe TRBD1 (5 bases). V shed 4 bases and J shed 1 base, with 8 bases lying between them. The CDR3 contains 14 residues. Germline assignment: CDR1 SGDLS and CDR2 YYNGEE. CDR3 DNA sequence: TGTGCCAGCAGCTCCCAGGGAACTAATGAAAAACTGTTTTTT. Translated, it gives CASSSQGTNEKLFF.

This chain connects TRBV19 to TRBJ1-1, with 7 bases aligning to TRBD1. Germline CDR1 and CDR2: LNHDA and SQIVND (reference sequence). CDR3 length: 14 amino acids. The V and J ends lost 5 bases and 1 base, in that order; junction bases with no gene match: 4. CDR3 loop: CASSGDRWNTEAFF. The CDR3 DNA follows: TGTGCCAGTAGTGGGGACAGATGGAACACTGAAGCTTTCTTT. The whole variable domain, remainder taken from reference TRBV19 and TRBJ1-1, is DGGITQSPKYLFRKEGQNVTLSCEQNLNHDAMYWYRQDPGQGLRLIYYSQIVNDFQKGDIAEGYSVSREKKESFPLTVTSAQKNPTAFYLCASSGDRWNTEAFFGQGTRLTVV.

In nucleotides, the CDR3 is TGTGCCAGTACCGGGACAGGGGACAATTCACCCCTCCACTTT. Residues: CASTGTGDNSPLHF. The chain is built from TRBV2 and TRBJ1-6; 10 nucleotides match TRBD1. This CDR3 contains 14 residues. Germline values: CDR1 SNHLY, CDR2 FYNNEI. V lost 9 bases to trimming and J lost 7 bases; unmatched junction nucleotides: 6.

V gene TRBV4-2 combines with J gene TRBJ1-4, with D possibly being TRBD1 (6 bases). V lost 0 bases and J 7 bases, leaving 9 bases between the germline ends. The CDR3 length is 14 residues. Germline lookup yields CDR1 LGHNA and CDR2 YNFKEQ. The CDR3 protein is CASSQDRTVEKLFF. CDR3 DNA: TGTGCCAGCAGCCAAGATAGGACAGTTGAAAAACTGTTTTTT.

V usage is TRBV2 and J usage is TRBJ2-5; 9 nucleotides agree with TRBD1. The junction had 10 bases not matched to a gene; V was cut back by 7 bases and J by 4 bases. The germline CDR1 and CDR2 sequences are SNHLY and FYNNEI. CDR3 length: 15 amino acids. Written as DNA, the CDR3 is TGTGCCAGCACCCCCGGGACAGGGTCGGGAGAGACCCAGTACTTC. As protein: CASTPGTGSGETQYF.

With respect to this clone: This sample includes further DNA sequences coding for the same CDR3. The gene calls are TRBV27 and TRBJ1-5, with 8 bases matching TRBD1. The CDR3 has 14 amino acids. The trim removed 5 bases at V and 4 bases at J, leaving 4 bases unmatched. Germline V gene lookup returns CDR1 MNHEY and CDR2 SMNVEV (reference sequence). The CDR3 bases are TGTGCCAGCAGTCCGGGACAGGAGAATCAGCCCCAGCATTTT. Amino acids: CASSPGQENQPQHF.

This chain uses TRBV15 with TRBJ1-4; a weak D match, TRBD1 (6 bases). Per germline, CDR1 LNHNV and CDR2 YYDKDF (reference sequence). The germline V and J ends were trimmed by 1 base and 0 bases, with 9 bases remaining between them. The CDR3 spans 16 residues. CDR3 sequence (DNA): TGTGCCACCAGCAGAGGAGGGGGTTCAACTAATGAAAAACTGTTTTTT. Translation gives CATSRGGGSTNEKLFF.